Below, 24 T cell receptor beta chains from the same sample are listed, as sequenced in a study of T cells in Graves' hyperthyroidism and ophthalmopathy. TCR beta CDR3 regions were amplified from RNA. TCR CDR3 underwent first-round RT-PCR with the HTBI primer set. TCRdb used MiXCR to reprocess the multiplex PCR reads, holding one entry per CDR3 protein. The table includes about 320,000 distinct CDR3 sequences, roughly 17% detected once. Sequenced input: blood. All receptors come from a man younger than 40 with Graves' hyperthyroidism.

As for this clonotype: The junction and the germline gene differ at one end; a read error may be behind it. The chain recombines TRBV11-3 with TRBJ2-7, with TRBD1 matching over 9 bases. CDR1 SGHNT and CDR2 YENEEA come from the germline V gene. The CDR3 runs 14 residues. The CDR3 DNA reads as TGCGCCAGCAGCCTCCGGGACAGGGACTACGAGCAGTACTTC. Protein sequence: CASSLRDRDYEQYF.

This clonotype was seen more than once but under ten times. The junction does not match germline at one end; this may be a read error. The V and J genes are TRBV11-3 and TRBJ2-7; TRBD1 aligns across 9 bases. The CDR3 is 15 amino acids. Germline CDR1 reads SGHNT; CDR2 reads YENEEA. The CDR3 bases are TGTGCCAGCAGCTTTGACAGGGGGATCTCCTACGGGCAGTACTTC. Translating gives CASSFDRGISYGQYF.

In this sample, this clonotype turned up many times. The chain recombines TRBV19 with TRBJ2-2; 9 bases are a match to TRBD1. The trim removed 6 bases at V and 9 bases at J, leaving 8 bases unmatched. Germline CDR1 LNHDA, CDR2 SQIVND (reference sequence). This CDR3 has 14 amino acids. Here the CDR3 reads CASSTGTGRRELFF. The DNA of the CDR3 is TGTGCCAGTAGCACCGGGACAGGGCGTCGGGAGCTGTTTTTT.

This clonotype was seen ten or more times. The CDR3 DNA follows: TGTGCCAGCAGCTTAGGGCCTGACACTTCCTACGAGCAGTACTTC. The encoded protein is CASSLGPDTSYEQYF. The J gene is TRBJ2-7, the V gene TRBV11-2; D gene uncertain. Germline assignment: CDR1 SGHAT and CDR2 FQNNGV. V was trimmed by 1 base and J by 1 base, leaving 11 bases between them. CDR3 length: 15 residues.

The chain joins TRBV5-1 to TRBJ1-4; D is perhaps TRBD1 (5 bases). Germline CDR1 reads SGHRS; CDR2 reads YFSETQ. V was pared by 4 bases and J by 8 bases, with 9 bases between. This CDR3 has 12 amino acids. The chain's CDR3 is CASSAEGEKLFF. Here the CDR3 DNA reads TGCGCCAGCAGCGCGGAGGGGGAAAAACTGTTTTTT.

This clonotype has a count of ten or more. This chain connects TRBV18 to TRBJ2-7; D is possibly TRBD1 or TRBD2 (6 bases each). The CDR3 is 15 amino acids. From germline, CDR1 is KGHSH and CDR2 LQKENI. Trimming cost V 2 bases and J 4 bases, with 15 bases left between them. The CDR3 sequence: CASSPSPEGTYEQYF. CDR3 nucleotide sequence: TGTGCCAGCTCACCAAGTCCGGAGGGGACATACGAGCAGTACTTC.

The rearrangement links TRBV19 to TRBJ2-1; D assignment may be TRBD1 or TRBD2 (5 bases each). Trimming took 11 bases from V and 5 from J, leaving 16 bases between them. The CDR3 runs 13 residues. Germline CDR1 reads LNHDA; CDR2 reads SQIVND (reference sequence). This chain's CDR3 is CASSEGKHNEQFF. DNA for the CDR3: TGTGCCTCCTCAGAGGGGAAGCACAATGAGCAGTTCTTC.

This clonotype was seen repeatedly, ten times or more. This chain uses TRBV5-6 with TRBJ1-5, with 8 bases aligning to TRBD1. The CDR3 sequence is 15 residues long. In germline, CDR1 is SGHDT, CDR2 YYEEEE. Trimming cost V 4 bases and J 7 bases; bases outside gene matches: 10. The CDR3 sequence: CASSLFGQGDQPQHF. CDR3 DNA: TGTGCCAGCAGCCTCTTCGGACAGGGCGACCAGCCCCAGCATTTT.

V gene TRBV15 combines with J gene TRBJ1-1; D not resolved. In germline, CDR1 is LNHNV, CDR2 YYDKDF (reference sequence). Trimming shortened V by 5 bases and J by 4 bases, and 14 bases separated the two germline ends. The CDR3 loop spans 14 amino acids. This CDR3 is CATSPRAFTTEAFF. DNA of the CDR3: TGTGCCACCAGCCCTCGGGCCTTTACCACTGAAGCTTTCTTT. The full variable domain, rest sourced from reference TRBV15 and TRBJ1-1, is DAMVIQNPRYQVTQFGKPVTLSCSQTLNHNVMYWYQQKSSQAPKLLFHYYDKDFNNEADTPDNFQSRRPNTSFCFLDIRSPGLGDTAMYLCATSPRAFTTEAFFGQGTRLTVV.

The V gene is TRBV2, the J gene TRBJ2-3, with 8 bases aligning to TRBD2. Per the germline V gene, CDR1 is SNHLY and CDR2 is FYNNEI. The CDR3 runs 16 residues. Trimming cost V 8 bases and J 3 bases; bases outside gene matches: 13. This chain's CDR3 is CASSLAPGGHTDTQYF. In DNA form, the CDR3 reads TGTGCCAGCTCCCTTGCACCGGGAGGGCATACAGATACGCAGTATTTT.

This clonotype was found a few times. The J gene is TRBJ2-1, the V gene TRBV6-1; D possibly corresponds to TRBD2 (6 bases). Between the trimmed V and J ends, which lost 9 bases and 1 base, there was a span of 7 bases. Germline V gene sequence: CDR1 MNHNS, CDR2 SASEGT. The CDR3 spans 12 residues. CDR3 bases: TGTGCCAGGGGGAGGTCCTACAATGAGCAGTTCTTC. Translation gives CARGRSYNEQFF.

This clonotype appeared many times. This rearrangement joins TRBV11-2 to TRBJ2-2; no clear D. Trimming removed 6 bases from V and 4 bases from J, with 12 bases in between. The germline CDR1 and CDR2 sequences are SGHAT and FQNNGV. The CDR3 is 14 residues long. The CDR3 region is CASRLAGSTGELFF. DNA for the CDR3: TGTGCCAGCAGGTTGGCCGGGTCCACCGGGGAGCTGTTTTTT. The whole variable domain, filled in from reference TRBV11-2 and TRBJ2-2, reads EAGVAQSPRYKIIEKRQSVAFWCNPISGHATLYWYQQILGQGPKLLIQFQNNGVVDDSQLPKDRFSAERLKGVDSTLKIQPAKLEDSAVYLCASRLAGSTGELFFGEGSRLTVL.

The chain couples TRBV18 to TRBJ2-4, with a weak D call TRBD1 (6 bases). Germline V gene data show CDR1 as KGHSH and CDR2 as LQKENI. The ends were cut back, 0 bases at V and 4 bases at J, with 10 bases in the middle. There are 15 residues in the CDR3. The CDR3 DNA is TGTGCCAGCTCACCACCGACAGGCCCGAAAAACATTCAGTACTTC. Amino acid sequence: CASSPPTGPKNIQYF. Based on the CDR3 plus reference TRBV18 and TRBJ2-4, the full variable domain is NAGVMQNPRHLVRRRGQEARLRCSPMKGHSHVYWYRQLPEEGLKFMVYLQKENIIDESGMPKERFSAEFPKEGPSILRIQQVVRGDSAAYFCASSPPTGPKNIQYFGAGTRLSVL.

This clonotype was seen many times. The gene calls are TRBV7-2 and TRBJ2-7; 8 nucleotides match TRBD2. V lost 8 bases to trimming and J lost 6 bases; unmatched junction nucleotides: 15. The CDR3 has 15 residues. CDR1 is SGHTA, CDR2 FQGNSA, per germline. CDR3 sequence (DNA): TGTGCCAGCGGGGGTTTATCAGCGGGAGAGGGCGAGCAGTACTTC. Amino acids: CASGGLSAGEGEQYF.

This clonotype was counted ten times or more. V and J are TRBV2 and TRBJ2-5; D not certain. Germline loops: CDR1 SNHLY, CDR2 FYNNEI. The CDR3 length is 15 residues. Trimming removed 4 bases from V and 5 bases from J, with 17 bases in between. The CDR3 is CASSVDSQIGETQYF. As DNA, the CDR3 is TGTGCCAGCAGTGTTGACTCACAAATCGGGGAGACCCAGTACTTC. Variable domain in full (rest from reference TRBV2 and TRBJ2-5): EPEVTQTPSHQVTQMGQEVILRCVPISNHLYFYWYRQILGQKVEFLVSFYNNEISEKSEIFDDQFSVERPDGSNFTLKIRSTKLEDSAMYFCASSVDSQIGETQYFGPGTRLLVL.

The sample holds many counts of this clonotype. The chain carries TRBV6-1 and TRBJ1-5, with D tentatively TRBD1 (6 bases). Deletions cut 5 bases from V and 7 bases from J, with 15 bases between. This CDR3 is 14 amino acids long. CDR1 MNHNS and CDR2 SASEGT come from the germline V gene. CDR3: CASSYGGAVQPQHF. The CDR3 nucleotides read TGTGCCAGCAGTTACGGGGGGGCAGTCCAGCCCCAGCATTTT.

This clonotype appeared a few times. V and J are TRBV15 and TRBJ1-2, with D perhaps TRBD1 (6 bases). There are 14 residues in the CDR3. V gave up 5 bases and J gave up 4 bases, with 14 bases separating them. The germline gives CDR1 LNHNV, CDR2 YYDKDF (reference sequence). The CDR3 is CATSLAQGGYGYTF. DNA for the CDR3: TGTGCCACCAGCCTCGCACAGGGTGGCTATGGCTACACCTTC.

This clonotype was seen a handful of times. One end of the junction varies from germline; a read error may be responsible. The chain uses TRBV24-1 and TRBJ2-7, with D unresolved. Germline-derived CDR1 and CDR2 are KGHDR and SFDVKD. This CDR3 region has 15 residues. In nucleotides, the CDR3 is TGTGCCACCAGTGACCCCAGCAGAGGAGAGGTGGAGCAGCACTTC. This sequence encodes CATSDPSRGEVEQHF.

The chain has TRBV14 and TRBJ2-5; D is possibly TRBD2 (6 bases). Per the germline V gene, CDR1 is SGHDN and CDR2 is FVKESK. The CDR3 loop spans 17 amino acids. Trimming shortened V by 0 bases and J by 10 bases, and 24 bases separated the two germline ends. CDR3 in DNA: TGTGCCAGCAGCCAAGAGGGGCTAACAGGCCCCGGCGGGGTCCAGTACTTC. This translates into CASSQEGLTGPGGVQYF.

This clonotype was seen ten or more times. The chain is built from TRBV28 and TRBJ1-5; D ambiguous. Germline-derived CDR1 and CDR2 are MDHEN and SYDVKM. The CDR3 is 13 residues long. The CDR3 bases are TGTGTCGCTGGGTCCCAAAGCAATCAGCCCCAGCATTTT. The encoded protein is CVAGSQSNQPQHF. The whole variable domain, filled in from reference TRBV28 and TRBJ1-5, reads DVKVTQSSRYLVKRTGEKVFLECVQDMDHENMFWYRQDPGLGLRLIYFSYDVKMKEKGDIPEGYSVSREKKERFSLILESASTNQTSMYLCVAGSQSNQPQHFGDGTRLSIL.

Many counts were recorded for this clonotype. Here the CDR3 DNA reads TGTGCCAGCAGCTTGACAGGGCCCTATGGCTACACCTTC. Translation: CASSLTGPYGYTF. The chain recombines TRBV5-5 with TRBJ1-2, with D tentatively TRBD1 (6 bases). The germline V gene has CDR1 SGHKS and CDR2 YYEKEE (reference sequence). The CDR3 is 13 residues long. The V gene lost 1 base and the J gene lost 4 bases, with 8 bases spanning the gap.

There are many counts of this clonotype. This chain uses TRBV18 with TRBJ1-1, with D uncertain. V shed 4 bases and J shed 5 bases, with 11 bases lying between them. The CDR3 is 13 residues long. CDR1 and CDR2 (germline): KGHSH, LQKENI. CDR3 DNA: TGTGCCAGCTCACTAGCAAGGGAGACTGAAGCTTTCTTT. Amino acids: CASSLARETEAFF.

The V gene is TRBV6-1, the J gene TRBJ2-1; D is perhaps TRBD2 (6 bases). This CDR3 spans 15 amino acids. Germline loops: CDR1 MNHNS, CDR2 SASEGT. Trimming stripped 1 base from V and 10 bases from J, with 17 bases between. Here the CDR3 reads CASSEGGLPLREQFF. In nucleotides, the CDR3 is TGTGCCAGCAGTGAAGGGGGACTGCCCCTTAGGGAGCAGTTCTTC.

This clonotype was seen repeatedly, ten times or more. CDR3 nucleotides: TGTGCCAGCTTTTTACAGGGTGGAGACACTGAAGCTTTCTTT. Its protein product is CASFLQGGDTEAFF. The gene calls are TRBV6-1 and TRBJ1-1; D is perhaps TRBD1 (6 bases). The CDR3 consists of 14 residues. Trimming took off 8 bases at V and 3 bases at J, with 16 bases between the two ends. CDR1 MNHNS and CDR2 SASEGT come from the germline V gene.